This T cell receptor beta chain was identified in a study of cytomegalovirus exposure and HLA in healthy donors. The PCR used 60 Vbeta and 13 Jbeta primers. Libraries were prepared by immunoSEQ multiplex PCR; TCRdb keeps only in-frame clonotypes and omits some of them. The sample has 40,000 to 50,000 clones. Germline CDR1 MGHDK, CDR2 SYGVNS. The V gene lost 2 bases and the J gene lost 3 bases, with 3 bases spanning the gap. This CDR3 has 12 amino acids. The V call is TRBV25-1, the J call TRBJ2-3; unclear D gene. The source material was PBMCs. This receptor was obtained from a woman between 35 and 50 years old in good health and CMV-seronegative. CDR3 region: CASSEVTDTQYF. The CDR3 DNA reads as TGTGCCAGCAGTGAAGTAACAGATACGCAGTATTTT.